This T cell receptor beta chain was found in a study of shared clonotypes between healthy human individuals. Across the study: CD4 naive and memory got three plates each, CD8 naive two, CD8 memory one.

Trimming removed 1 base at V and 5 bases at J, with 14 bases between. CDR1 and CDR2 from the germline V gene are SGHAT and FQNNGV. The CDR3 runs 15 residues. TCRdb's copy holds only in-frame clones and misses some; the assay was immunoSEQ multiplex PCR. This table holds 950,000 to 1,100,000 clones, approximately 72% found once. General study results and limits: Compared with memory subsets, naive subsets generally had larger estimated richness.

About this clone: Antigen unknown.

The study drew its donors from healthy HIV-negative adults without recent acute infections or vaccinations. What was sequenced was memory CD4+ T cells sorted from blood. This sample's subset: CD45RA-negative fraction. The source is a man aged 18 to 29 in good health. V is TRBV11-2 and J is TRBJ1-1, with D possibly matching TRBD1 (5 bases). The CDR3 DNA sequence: TGTGCCAGCAGCTTAGGAAAGGGGCAATTTACTGAAGCTTTCTTT. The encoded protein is CASSLGKGQFTEAFF.